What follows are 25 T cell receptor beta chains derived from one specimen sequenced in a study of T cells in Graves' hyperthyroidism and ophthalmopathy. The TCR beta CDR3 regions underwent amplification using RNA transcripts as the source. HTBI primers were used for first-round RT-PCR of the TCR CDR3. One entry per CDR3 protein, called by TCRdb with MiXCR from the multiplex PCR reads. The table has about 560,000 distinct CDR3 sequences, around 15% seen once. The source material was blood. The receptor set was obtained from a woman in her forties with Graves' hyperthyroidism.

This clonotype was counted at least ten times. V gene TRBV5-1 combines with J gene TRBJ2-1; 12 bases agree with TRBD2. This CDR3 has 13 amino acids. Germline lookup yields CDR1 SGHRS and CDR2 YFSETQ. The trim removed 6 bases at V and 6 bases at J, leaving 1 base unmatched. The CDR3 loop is CASKLAGGNEQFF. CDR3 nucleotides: TGCGCCAGCAAACTAGCGGGAGGCAATGAGCAGTTCTTC.

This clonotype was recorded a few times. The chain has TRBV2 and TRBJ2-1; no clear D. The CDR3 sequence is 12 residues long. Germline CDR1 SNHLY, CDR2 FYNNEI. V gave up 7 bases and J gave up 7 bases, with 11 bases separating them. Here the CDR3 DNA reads TGTGCCAGCAACCTCGTAGTGAATGAGCAGTTCTTC. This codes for CASNLVVNEQFF.

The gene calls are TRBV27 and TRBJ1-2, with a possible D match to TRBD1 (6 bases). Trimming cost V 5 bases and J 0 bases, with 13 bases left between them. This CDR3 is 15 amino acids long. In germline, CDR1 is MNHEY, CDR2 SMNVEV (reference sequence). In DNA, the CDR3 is TGTGCCAGCAGTGATCCACAGGGTACTAACTATGGCTACACCTTC. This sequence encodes CASSDPQGTNYGYTF.

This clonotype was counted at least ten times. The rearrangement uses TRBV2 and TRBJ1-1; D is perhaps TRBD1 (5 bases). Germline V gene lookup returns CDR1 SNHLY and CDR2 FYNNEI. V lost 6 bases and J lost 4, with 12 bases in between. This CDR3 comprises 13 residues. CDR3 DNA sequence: TGTGCCAGCAGAGCCGGGGACCGCACTGAAGCTTTCTTT. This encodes CASRAGDRTEAFF.

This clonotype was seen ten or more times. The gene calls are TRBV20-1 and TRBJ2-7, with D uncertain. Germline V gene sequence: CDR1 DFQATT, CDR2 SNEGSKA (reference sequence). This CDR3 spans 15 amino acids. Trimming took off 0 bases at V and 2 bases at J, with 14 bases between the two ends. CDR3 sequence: CSARDRVWAPYEQYF. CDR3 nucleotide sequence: TGCAGTGCTAGAGATCGGGTATGGGCACCCTACGAGCAGTACTTC.

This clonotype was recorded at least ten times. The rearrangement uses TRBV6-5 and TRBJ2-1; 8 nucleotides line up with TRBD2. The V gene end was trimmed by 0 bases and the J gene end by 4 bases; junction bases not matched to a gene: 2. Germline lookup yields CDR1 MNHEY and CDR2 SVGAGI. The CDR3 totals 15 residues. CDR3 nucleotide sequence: TGTGCCAGCAGTTACTCAGCGGGAGAGTACAATGAGCAGTTCTTC. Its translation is CASSYSAGEYNEQFF.

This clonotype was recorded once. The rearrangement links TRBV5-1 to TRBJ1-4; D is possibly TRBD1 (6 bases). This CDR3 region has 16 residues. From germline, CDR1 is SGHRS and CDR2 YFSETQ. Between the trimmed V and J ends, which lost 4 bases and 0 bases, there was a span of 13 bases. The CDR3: CASSGGDKTTNEKLFF. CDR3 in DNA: TGCGCCAGCAGCGGAGGGGACAAAACAACTAATGAAAAACTGTTTTTT.

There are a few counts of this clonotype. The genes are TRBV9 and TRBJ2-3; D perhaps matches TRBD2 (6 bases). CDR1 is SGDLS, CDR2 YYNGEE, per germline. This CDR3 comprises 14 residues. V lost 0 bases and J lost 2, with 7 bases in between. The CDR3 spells CASSVVAVTDTQYF. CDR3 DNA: TGTGCCAGCAGCGTAGTAGCGGTCACAGATACGCAGTATTTT.

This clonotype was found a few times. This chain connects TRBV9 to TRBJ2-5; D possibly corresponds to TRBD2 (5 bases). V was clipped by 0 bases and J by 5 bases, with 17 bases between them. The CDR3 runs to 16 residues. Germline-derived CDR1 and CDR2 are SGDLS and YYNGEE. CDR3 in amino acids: CASSVGGVPMGETQYF. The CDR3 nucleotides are TGTGCCAGCAGCGTAGGGGGAGTACCAATGGGGGAGACCCAGTACTTC.

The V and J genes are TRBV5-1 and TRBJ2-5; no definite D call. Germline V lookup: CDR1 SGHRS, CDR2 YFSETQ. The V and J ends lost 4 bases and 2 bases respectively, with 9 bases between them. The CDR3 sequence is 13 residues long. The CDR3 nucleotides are TGCGCCAGCAGCCACTTGAGACAAGAGACCCAGTACTTC. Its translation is CASSHLRQETQYF.

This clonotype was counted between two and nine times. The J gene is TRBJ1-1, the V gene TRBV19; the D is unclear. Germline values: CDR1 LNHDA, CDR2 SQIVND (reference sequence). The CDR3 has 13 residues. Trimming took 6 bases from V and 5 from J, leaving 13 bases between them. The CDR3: CASRDEGETEAFF. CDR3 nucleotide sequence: TGTGCCAGTAGAGACGAGGGAGAGACTGAAGCTTTCTTT.

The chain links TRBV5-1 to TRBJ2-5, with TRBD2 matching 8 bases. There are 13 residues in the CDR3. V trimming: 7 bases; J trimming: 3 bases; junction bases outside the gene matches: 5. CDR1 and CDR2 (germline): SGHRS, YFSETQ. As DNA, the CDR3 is TGCGCCAGCGGGATTAGCGGGAAAGAGACCCAGTACTTC. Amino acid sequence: CASGISGKETQYF.

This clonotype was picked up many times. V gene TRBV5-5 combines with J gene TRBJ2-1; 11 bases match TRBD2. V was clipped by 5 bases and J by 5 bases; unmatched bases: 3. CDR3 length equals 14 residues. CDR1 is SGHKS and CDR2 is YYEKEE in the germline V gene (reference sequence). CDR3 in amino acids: CASSWTSGHNEQFF. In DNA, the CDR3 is TGTGCCAGCAGTTGGACTAGCGGGCACAATGAGCAGTTCTTC.

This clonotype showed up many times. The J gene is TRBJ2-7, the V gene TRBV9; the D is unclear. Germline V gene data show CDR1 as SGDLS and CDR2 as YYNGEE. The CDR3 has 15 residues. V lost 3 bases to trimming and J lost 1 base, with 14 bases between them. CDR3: CASSADEDGSYEQYF. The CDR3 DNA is TGTGCCAGCAGCGCCGACGAGGACGGATCCTACGAGCAGTACTTC.

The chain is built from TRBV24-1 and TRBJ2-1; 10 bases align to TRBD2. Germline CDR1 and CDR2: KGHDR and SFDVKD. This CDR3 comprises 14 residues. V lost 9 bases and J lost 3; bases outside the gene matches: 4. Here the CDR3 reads CATGASGSYNEQFF. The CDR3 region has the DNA TGTGCCACCGGGGCTAGCGGGAGCTACAATGAGCAGTTCTTC.

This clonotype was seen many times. In DNA, the CDR3 is TGCGCCAGCAGCCAATGGACGGGAGAGGCCCACGAGCAGTACTTC. This translates into CASSQWTGEAHEQYF. The chain combines TRBV4-1 with TRBJ2-7, with D possibly TRBD2 on 6 matching bases. Per the germline V gene, CDR1 is MGHRA and CDR2 is YSYEKL. The CDR3 has 15 residues. Trimming shortened V by 2 bases and J by 5 bases, and 16 bases separated the two germline ends.

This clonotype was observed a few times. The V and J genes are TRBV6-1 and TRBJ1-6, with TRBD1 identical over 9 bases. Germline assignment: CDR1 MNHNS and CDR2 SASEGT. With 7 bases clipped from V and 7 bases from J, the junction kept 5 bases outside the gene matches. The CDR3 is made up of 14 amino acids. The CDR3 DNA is TGTGCCAGCACTCTGGGACAGGGAAATTCACCCCTCCACTTT. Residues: CASTLGQGNSPLHF.

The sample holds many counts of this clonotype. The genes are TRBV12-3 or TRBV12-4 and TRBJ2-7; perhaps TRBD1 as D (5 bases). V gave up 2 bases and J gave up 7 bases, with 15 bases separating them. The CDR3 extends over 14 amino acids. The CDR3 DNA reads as TGTGCCAGCAGTTTAAGTCAGGGTAAGGGGGAGCAGTACTTC. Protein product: CASSLSQGKGEQYF.

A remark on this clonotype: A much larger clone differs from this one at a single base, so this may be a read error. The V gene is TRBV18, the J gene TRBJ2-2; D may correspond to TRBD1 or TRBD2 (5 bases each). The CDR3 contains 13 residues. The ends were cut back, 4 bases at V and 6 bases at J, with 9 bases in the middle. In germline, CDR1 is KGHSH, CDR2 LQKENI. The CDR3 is CASSRGPAGELFF. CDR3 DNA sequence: TGTGCCAGCTCACGGGGACCCGCCGGGGAGCTGTTTTTT. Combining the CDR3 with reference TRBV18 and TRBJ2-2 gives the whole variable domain NAGVMQNPRHLVRRRGQEARLRCSPMKGHSHVYWYRQLPEEGLKFMVYLQKENIIDESGMPKERFSAEFPKEGPSILRIQQVVRGDSAAYFCASSRGPAGELFFGEGSRLTVL.

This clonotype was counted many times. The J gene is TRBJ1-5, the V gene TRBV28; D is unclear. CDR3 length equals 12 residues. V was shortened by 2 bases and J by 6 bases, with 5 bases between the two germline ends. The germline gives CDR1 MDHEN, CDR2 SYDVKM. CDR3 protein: CASSLVLQPQHF. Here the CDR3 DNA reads TGTGCCAGCAGTTTAGTGCTTCAGCCCCAGCATTTT.

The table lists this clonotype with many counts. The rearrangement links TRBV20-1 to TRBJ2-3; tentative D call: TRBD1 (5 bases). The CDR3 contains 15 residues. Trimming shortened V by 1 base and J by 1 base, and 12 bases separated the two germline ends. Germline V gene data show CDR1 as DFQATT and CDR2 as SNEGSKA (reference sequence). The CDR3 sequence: CSARGFGARTDTQYF. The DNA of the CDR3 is TGCAGTGCTAGAGGTTTTGGGGCGCGCACAGATACGCAGTATTTT.

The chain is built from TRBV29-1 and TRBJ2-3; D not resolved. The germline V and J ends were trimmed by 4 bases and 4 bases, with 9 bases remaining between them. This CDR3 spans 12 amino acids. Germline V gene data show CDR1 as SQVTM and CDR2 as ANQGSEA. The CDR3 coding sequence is TGCAGCGTTGCCCTCCCCCCAGATACGCAGTATTTT. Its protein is CSVALPPDTQYF.

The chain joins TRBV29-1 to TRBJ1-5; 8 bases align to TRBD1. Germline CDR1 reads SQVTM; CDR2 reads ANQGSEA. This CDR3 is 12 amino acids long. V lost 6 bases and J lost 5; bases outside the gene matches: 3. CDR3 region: CSVGQGDQPQHF. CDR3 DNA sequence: TGCAGCGTCGGACAGGGAGATCAGCCCCAGCATTTT.

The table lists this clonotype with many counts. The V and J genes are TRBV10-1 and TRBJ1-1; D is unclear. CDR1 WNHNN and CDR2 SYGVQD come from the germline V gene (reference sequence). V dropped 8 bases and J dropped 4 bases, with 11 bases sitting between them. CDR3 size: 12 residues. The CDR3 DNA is TGCGCCAGCTCCGGGTCTAGCACTGAAGCTTTCTTT. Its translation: CASSGSSTEAFF.

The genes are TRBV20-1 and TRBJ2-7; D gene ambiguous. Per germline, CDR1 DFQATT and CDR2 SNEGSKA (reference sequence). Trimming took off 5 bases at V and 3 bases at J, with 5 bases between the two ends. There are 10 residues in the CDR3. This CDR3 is CSAENYEQYF. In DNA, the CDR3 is TGCAGTGCTGAAAACTACGAGCAGTACTTC.